Presented here are 19 T cell receptor beta chains from one specimen sequenced in a study of cytomegalovirus exposure and HLA in healthy donors. Repertoires were generated with immunoSEQ multiplex PCR, while TCRdb's copy carries only in-frame clones and drops some. The sample comprises under 300,000 clones, more than 75% of which are singletons, and about 1.2% rests with the top ten. Sequencing was done on a sample of PBMCs. These receptors were obtained from a woman in her thirties in good health and CMV-seropositive.

This clone was observed once. The chain combines TRBV5-1 with TRBJ1-1, with 7 bases lining up with TRBD1. This CDR3 comprises 15 residues. Germline V CDR1 and CDR2: SGHRS, YFSETQ. J lost 3 bases, V lost 6 bases, and 11 bases had no gene match. The CDR3 region has the DNA TGCGCCAGCAAAGACAGGGAAGCATTGGACACTGAAGCTTTCTTT. Its protein is CASKDREALDTEAFF.

The CDR3, as DNA: TGTGCCAGCAGTTACGAAACAGGGTCTCGCGAGCAGTACTTC. Protein product: CASSYETGSREQYF. The chain joins TRBV6-5 to TRBJ2-7, with a weak D call TRBD1 (6 bases). There are 14 residues in the CDR3. Trimming stripped 2 bases from V and 6 bases from J, with 14 bases between. Germline loops: CDR1 MNHEY, CDR2 SVGAGI.

This chain joins TRBV30 and TRBJ2-2, with D tentatively TRBD2 (6 bases). Trimming took off 2 bases at V and 1 base at J, with 17 bases between the two ends. Germline values: CDR1 GTSNPN, CDR2 SVGIG (reference sequence). The CDR3 spans 17 residues. CDR3 sequence (DNA): TGTGCCTGGAGTCTGGCGGCTAGCGCCCTGAACACCGGGGAGCTGTTTTTT. The encoded protein is CAWSLAASALNTGELFF.

The chain employs TRBV5-4 and TRBJ2-3, with D unclear. CDR1 is SGHNT and CDR2 is YYREEE in the germline V gene (reference sequence). This CDR3 contains 16 residues. V shed 4 bases and J shed 1 base, with 16 bases lying between them. CDR3 sequence reads: CASSTDLNRGTDTQYF. The DNA for the CDR3 is TGTGCCAGCAGCACCGACCTGAACCGGGGCACAGATACGCAGTATTTT.

The V call is TRBV2, the J call TRBJ2-7; D is perhaps TRBD1 (6 bases). Trimming shortened V by 7 bases and J by 0 bases, and 10 bases separated the two germline ends. Germline lookup yields CDR1 SNHLY and CDR2 FYNNEI. The CDR3 is made up of 13 amino acids. This CDR3 is CASIRDTSYEQYF. The CDR3 DNA follows: TGTGCCAGCATACGGGACACCTCCTACGAGCAGTACTTC.

This clone was seen more than once but under ten times. The chain links TRBV11-2 to TRBJ1-2; D is perhaps TRBD1 (6 bases). The CDR3 sequence is 15 residues long. The ends were cut back, 0 bases at V and 5 bases at J, with 13 bases in the middle. The germline gives CDR1 SGHAT, CDR2 FQNNGV. Written as DNA, the CDR3 is TGTGCCAGCAGCTTAGACCCCGGACAGCATTATGGCTACACCTTC. This translates into CASSLDPGQHYGYTF.

CDR3 sequence: CASRDAAGSGPQETQYF. The CDR3 DNA reads as TGTGCCAGCAGGGATGCCGCAGGGTCCGGGCCACAAGAGACCCAGTACTTC. The V gene is TRBV2, the J gene TRBJ2-5; possibly TRBD1 for D (5 bases). Germline V lookup: CDR1 SNHLY, CDR2 FYNNEI. The CDR3 loop spans 17 amino acids. V was trimmed by 6 bases and J by 2 bases, leaving 22 bases between them.

This clone was observed a handful of times. The CDR3 DNA reads as TGTGCCAGCAGCCGTCGGGACAGGGGGAACGAGCAGTACTTC. This sequence encodes CASSRRDRGNEQYF. The V gene is TRBV7-9, the J gene TRBJ2-7; the match to TRBD1 covers 11 bases. CDR3 size: 14 residues. Trimming removed 5 bases from V and 5 bases from J; junction bases left unmatched: 5. The germline V gene encodes CDR1 SEHNR and CDR2 FQNEAQ (reference sequence).

This chain links TRBV5-1 with TRBJ1-1; D possibly corresponds to TRBD1 (6 bases). The V gene lost 4 bases and the J gene lost 3 bases, with 10 bases spanning the gap. CDR3 length: 13 residues. Germline-derived CDR1 and CDR2 are SGHRS and YFSETQ. The CDR3 DNA is TGCGCCAGCAGCGGAGGGGGGGACACTGAAGCTTTCTTT. Its translation: CASSGGGDTEAFF. The whole variable domain, remainder taken from reference TRBV5-1 and TRBJ1-1, is KAGVTQTPRYLIKTRGQQVTLSCSPISGHRSVSWYQQTPGQGLQFLFEYFSETQRNKGNFPGRFSGRQFSNSRSEMNVSTLELGDSALYLCASSGGGDTEAFFGQGTRLTVV.

The gene calls are TRBV14 and TRBJ2-1; 11 bases agree with TRBD2. CDR1 is SGHDN, CDR2 FVKESK, per germline. J gave up 6 bases and V 1 base, and 5 bases lay outside the gene matches. The CDR3 spans 16 residues. The CDR3 bases are TGTGCCAGCAGCCAAGTATGGACTAGCGGGTTCAATGAGCAGTTCTTC. It specifies CASSQVWTSGFNEQFF.

The chain links TRBV29-1 to TRBJ1-2, with 7 bases fitting TRBD1. The CDR3 loop spans 15 amino acids. Trimming removed 0 bases from V and 1 base from J; junction bases left unmatched: 5. CDR1 and CDR2 from the germline V gene are SQVTM and ANQGSEA. The CDR3 coding sequence is TGCAGCGTTGAAGATAGTAGACAGGGTAACTATGGCTACACCTTC. This sequence encodes CSVEDSRQGNYGYTF.

This clone was recorded a few times. V gene TRBV7-8 combines with J gene TRBJ2-7, with 8 nucleotides matching TRBD2. CDR1 is SGHVS, CDR2 FQNEAQ, per germline. The ends lost 1 base at V and 6 bases at J; junction bases unmatched: 11. This CDR3 comprises 16 residues. In DNA form, the CDR3 reads TGTGCCAGCAGCTTAGACTCGCGGGGTCTAGCGGGCGAGCAGTACTTC. This translates into CASSLDSRGLAGEQYF.

The chain is built from TRBV25-1 and TRBJ1-1; D ambiguous. The CDR3 covers 14 residues. V was shortened by 4 bases and J by 3 bases, with 12 bases between the two germline ends. CDR1 and CDR2 (germline): MGHDK, SYGVNS. The CDR3 DNA is TGTGCCAGCAGTGGTTCCGACGGGTACACTGAAGCTTTCTTT. Translated, it gives CASSGSDGYTEAFF.

The sample holds one count of this clone. V usage is TRBV9 and J usage is TRBJ2-1, with D maybe TRBD1 (6 bases). CDR3 length: 15 amino acids. V shed 5 bases and J shed 1 base, with 13 bases lying between them. Germline loops: CDR1 SGDLS, CDR2 YYNGEE. The DNA of the CDR3 is TGTGCCAGCAGTGATACAGGGTTTTCCTACAATGAGCAGTTCTTC. It specifies CASSDTGFSYNEQFF.

This clone was counted a few times. V and J are TRBV6-4 and TRBJ1-5, with a possible D match to TRBD1 (6 bases). Per the germline V gene, CDR1 is MRHNA and CDR2 is SNTAGT. V gave up 6 bases and J gave up 1 base, with 7 bases separating them. The CDR3 sequence is 13 residues long. This CDR3 reads CASSTGSNQPQHF. For the CDR3, the DNA is TGTGCCAGCAGCACAGGGAGCAATCAGCCCCAGCATTTT.

The chain combines TRBV27 with TRBJ1-5; no reliable D call. The CDR3 contains 13 residues. The V end was cut by 3 bases, the J end by 3 bases, with 6 bases between. The V gene's germline CDR1 is MNHEY and CDR2 SMNVEV (reference sequence). CDR3 loop: CASSLAVNQPQHF. The CDR3 nucleotides are TGTGCCAGCAGTTTGGCAGTCAATCAGCCCCAGCATTTT.

The V and J genes are TRBV11-2 and TRBJ2-1, with 9 bases aligning to TRBD1. The V gene end was trimmed by 10 bases and the J gene end by 6 bases; junction bases not matched to a gene: 4. CDR1 and CDR2 from the germline V gene are SGHAT and FQNNGV. The CDR3 contains 12 residues. CDR3 protein: CATQGAGNEQFF. The CDR3 DNA sequence: TGTGCCACACAGGGGGCCGGCAATGAGCAGTTCTTC.

V usage is TRBV6-4 and J usage is TRBJ1-1; D call uncertain. From germline, CDR1 is MRHNA and CDR2 SNTAGT. The CDR3 covers 13 residues. Between the trimmed V and J ends, which lost 5 bases and 6 bases, there was a span of 13 bases. The CDR3 DNA reads as TGTGCCAGCAGTAACGGTCGGGGATCTGAAGCTTTCTTT. Translating it yields CASSNGRGSEAFF.

This chain uses TRBV2 with TRBJ1-3; 9 bases are a match to TRBD1. Germline V gene lookup returns CDR1 SNHLY and CDR2 FYNNEI. CDR3 length: 13 residues. Unmatched junction bases numbered 8, after V lost 11 bases and J lost 6 bases. CDR3 amino acids: CAGRQGEENTIYF. CDR3 nucleotide sequence: TGTGCCGGAAGACAGGGGGAGGAAAACACCATATATTTT. The full variable domain, rest sourced from reference TRBV2 and TRBJ1-3, is EPEVTQTPSHQVTQMGQEVILRCVPISNHLYFYWYRQILGQKVEFLVSFYNNEISEKSEIFDDQFSVERPDGSNFTLKIRSTKLEDSAMYFCAGRQGEENTIYFGEGSWLTVV.